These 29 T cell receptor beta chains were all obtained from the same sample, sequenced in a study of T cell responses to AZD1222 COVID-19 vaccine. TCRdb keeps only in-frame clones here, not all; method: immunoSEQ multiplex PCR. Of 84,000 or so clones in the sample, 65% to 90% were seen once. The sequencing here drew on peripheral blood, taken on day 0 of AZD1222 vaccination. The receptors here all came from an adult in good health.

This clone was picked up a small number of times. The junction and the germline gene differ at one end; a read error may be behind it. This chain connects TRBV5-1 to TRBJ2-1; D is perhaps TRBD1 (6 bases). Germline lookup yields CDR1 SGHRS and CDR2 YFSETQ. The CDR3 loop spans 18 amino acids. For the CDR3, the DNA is TGCGCCAGCAGCCTCAGGTCGTCAGGGGTCACCTCCTATAATGAGCAGTTCTTC. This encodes CASSLRSSGVTSYNEQFF.

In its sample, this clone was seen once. The CDR3: CASSSSGTEDTGELFF. The CDR3 nucleotides are TGTGCCAGCAGTTCCTCCGGGACAGAGGACACCGGGGAGCTGTTTTTT. The chain links TRBV28 to TRBJ2-2; TRBD1 matches 7 bases. Germline CDR1 is MDHEN and CDR2 is SYDVKM. The CDR3 runs to 16 residues. V dropped 4 bases and J dropped 3; count of bases not matched to a gene: 8. Looking up the rest from reference TRBV28 and TRBJ2-2 gives the full variable domain: DVKVTQSSRYLVKRTGEKVFLECVQDMDHENMFWYRQDPGLGLRLIYFSYDVKMKEKGDIPEGYSVSREKKERFSLILESASTNQTSMYLCASSSSGTEDTGELFFGEGSRLTVL.

CDR3 in amino acids: CASSFEGRGSTDTQYF. The CDR3 bases are TGCGCCAGCAGCTTCGAGGGAAGAGGTAGCACAGATACGCAGTATTTT. J is TRBJ2-3 and V is TRBV5-1; maybe TRBD2 (5 bases). Trimming shortened V by 2 bases and J by 0 bases, and 13 bases separated the two germline ends. The CDR3 has 16 residues. CDR1 is SGHRS and CDR2 is YFSETQ in the germline V gene.

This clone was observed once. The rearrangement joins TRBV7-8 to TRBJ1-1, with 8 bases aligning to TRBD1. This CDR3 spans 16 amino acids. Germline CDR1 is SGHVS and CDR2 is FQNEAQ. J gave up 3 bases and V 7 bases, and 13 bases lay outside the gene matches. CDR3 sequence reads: CASNLNPRGRDTEAFF. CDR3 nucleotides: TGTGCCAGCAACCTAAATCCCAGGGGGCGGGACACTGAAGCTTTCTTT.

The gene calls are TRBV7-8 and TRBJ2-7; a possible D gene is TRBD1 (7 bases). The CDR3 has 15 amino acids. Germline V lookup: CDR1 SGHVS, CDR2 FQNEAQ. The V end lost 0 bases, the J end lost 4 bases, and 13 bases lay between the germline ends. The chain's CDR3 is CASSLAPAGGYEQYF. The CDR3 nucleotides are TGTGCCAGCAGCTTAGCGCCTGCAGGGGGGTACGAGCAGTACTTC.

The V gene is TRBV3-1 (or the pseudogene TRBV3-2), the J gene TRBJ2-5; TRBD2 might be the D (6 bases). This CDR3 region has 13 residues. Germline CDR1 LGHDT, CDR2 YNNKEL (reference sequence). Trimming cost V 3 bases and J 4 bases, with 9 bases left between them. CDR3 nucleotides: TGTGCCAGCAGCCAGCGTAGCGGAGAGACCCAGTACTTC. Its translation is CASSQRSGETQYF.

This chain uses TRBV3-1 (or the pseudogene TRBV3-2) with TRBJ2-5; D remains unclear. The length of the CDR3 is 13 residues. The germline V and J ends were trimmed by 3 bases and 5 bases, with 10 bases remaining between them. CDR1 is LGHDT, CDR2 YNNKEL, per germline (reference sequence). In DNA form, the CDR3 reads TGTGCCAGCAGCCATCCCCTTGGGGAGACCCAGTACTTC. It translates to CASSHPLGETQYF.

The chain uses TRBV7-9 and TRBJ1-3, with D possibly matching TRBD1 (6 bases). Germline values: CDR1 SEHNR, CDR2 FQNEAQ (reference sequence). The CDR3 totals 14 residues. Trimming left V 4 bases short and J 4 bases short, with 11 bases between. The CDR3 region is CASSYTGSGNTIYF. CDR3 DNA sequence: TGTGCCAGCAGCTATACAGGGAGCGGAAACACCATATATTTT.

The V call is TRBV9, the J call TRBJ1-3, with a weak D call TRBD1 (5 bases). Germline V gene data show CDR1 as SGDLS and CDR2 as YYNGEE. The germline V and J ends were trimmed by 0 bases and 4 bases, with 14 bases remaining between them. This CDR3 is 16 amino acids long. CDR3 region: CASSVATGGSGNTIYF. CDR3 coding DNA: TGTGCCAGCAGCGTAGCTACCGGGGGATCCGGAAACACCATATATTTT.

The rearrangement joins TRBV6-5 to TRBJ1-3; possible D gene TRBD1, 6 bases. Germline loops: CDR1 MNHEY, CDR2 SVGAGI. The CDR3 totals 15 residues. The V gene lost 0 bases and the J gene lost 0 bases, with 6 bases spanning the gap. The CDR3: CASSYSTGSGNTIYF. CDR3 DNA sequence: TGTGCCAGCAGTTACTCGACAGGCTCTGGAAACACCATATATTTT.

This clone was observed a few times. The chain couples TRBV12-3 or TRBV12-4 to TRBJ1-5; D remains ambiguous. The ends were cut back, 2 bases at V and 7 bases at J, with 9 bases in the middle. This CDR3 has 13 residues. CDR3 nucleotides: TGTGCCAGCAGTTTAAGCGCTGGCCAGCCCCAGCATTTT. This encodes CASSLSAGQPQHF.

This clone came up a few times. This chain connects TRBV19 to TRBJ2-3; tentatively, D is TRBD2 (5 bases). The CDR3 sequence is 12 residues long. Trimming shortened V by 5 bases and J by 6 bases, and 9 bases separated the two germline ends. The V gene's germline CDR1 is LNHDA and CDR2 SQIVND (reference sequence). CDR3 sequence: CASSPRRDTQYF. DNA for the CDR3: TGTGCCAGTAGTCCCCGGAGGGATACGCAGTATTTT.

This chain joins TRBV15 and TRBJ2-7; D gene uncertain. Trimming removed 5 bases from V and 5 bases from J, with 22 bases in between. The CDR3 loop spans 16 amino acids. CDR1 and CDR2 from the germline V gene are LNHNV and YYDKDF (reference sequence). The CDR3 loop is CATSPRIPPVGHEQYF. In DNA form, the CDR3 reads TGTGCCACCAGCCCGCGCATACCCCCCGTCGGCCACGAGCAGTACTTC.

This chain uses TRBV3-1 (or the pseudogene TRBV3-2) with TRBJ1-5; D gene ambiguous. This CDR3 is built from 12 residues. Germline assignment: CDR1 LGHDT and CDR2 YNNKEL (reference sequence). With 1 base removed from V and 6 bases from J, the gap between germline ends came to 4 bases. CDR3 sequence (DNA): TGTGCCAGCAGCCAAGGTGGTCAGCCCCAGCATTTT. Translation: CASSQGGQPQHF.

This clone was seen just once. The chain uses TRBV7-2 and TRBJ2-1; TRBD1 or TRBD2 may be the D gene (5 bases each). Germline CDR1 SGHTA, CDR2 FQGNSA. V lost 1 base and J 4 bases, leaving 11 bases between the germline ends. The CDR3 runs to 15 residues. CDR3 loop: CASSLVVGTYNEQFF. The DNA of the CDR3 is TGTGCCAGCAGCTTAGTTGTGGGGACGTACAATGAGCAGTTCTTC.

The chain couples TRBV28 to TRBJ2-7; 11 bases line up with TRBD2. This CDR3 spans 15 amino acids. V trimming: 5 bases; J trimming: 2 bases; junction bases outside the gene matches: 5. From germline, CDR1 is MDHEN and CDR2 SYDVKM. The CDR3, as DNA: TGTGCCAGCAGTCTACAGGGACTAGCGGCCTACGAGCAGTACTTC. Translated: CASSLQGLAAYEQYF.

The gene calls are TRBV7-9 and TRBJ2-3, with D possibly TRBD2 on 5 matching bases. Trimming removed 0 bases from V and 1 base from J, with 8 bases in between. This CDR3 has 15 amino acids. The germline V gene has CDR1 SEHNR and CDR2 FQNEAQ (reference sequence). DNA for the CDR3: TGTGCCAGCAGCTTAGCGGGAGCTGGCACAGATACGCAGTATTTT. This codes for CASSLAGAGTDTQYF.

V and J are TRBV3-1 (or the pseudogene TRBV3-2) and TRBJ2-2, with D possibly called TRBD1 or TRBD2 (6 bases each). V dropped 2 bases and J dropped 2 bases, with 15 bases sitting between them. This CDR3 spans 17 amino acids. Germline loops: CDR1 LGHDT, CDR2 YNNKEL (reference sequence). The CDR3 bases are TGTGCCAGCAGCCAAAGGAGGGGGAGCGGAAACACCGGGGAGCTGTTTTTT. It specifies CASSQRRGSGNTGELFF.

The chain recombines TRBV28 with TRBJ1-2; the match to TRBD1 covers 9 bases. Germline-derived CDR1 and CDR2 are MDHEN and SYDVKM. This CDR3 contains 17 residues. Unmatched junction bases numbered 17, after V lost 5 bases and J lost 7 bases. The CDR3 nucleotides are TGTGCCAGCAGTCCCACTGCCGCCTCGGGACAGGGTTCTGGCTACACCTTC. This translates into CASSPTAASGQGSGYTF.

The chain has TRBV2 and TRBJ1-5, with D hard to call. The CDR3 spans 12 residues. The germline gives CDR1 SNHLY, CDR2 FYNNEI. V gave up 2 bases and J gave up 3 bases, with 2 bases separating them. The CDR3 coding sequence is TGTGCCAGCAGTGAACCCAATCAGCCCCAGCATTTT. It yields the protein CASSEPNQPQHF.

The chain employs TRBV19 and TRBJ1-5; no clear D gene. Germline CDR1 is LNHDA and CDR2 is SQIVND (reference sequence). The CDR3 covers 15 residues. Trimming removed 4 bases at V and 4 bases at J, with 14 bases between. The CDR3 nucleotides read TGTGCCAGTAGTAGGTTCGGCGCGTGGAATCAGCCCCAGCATTTT. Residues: CASSRFGAWNQPQHF.

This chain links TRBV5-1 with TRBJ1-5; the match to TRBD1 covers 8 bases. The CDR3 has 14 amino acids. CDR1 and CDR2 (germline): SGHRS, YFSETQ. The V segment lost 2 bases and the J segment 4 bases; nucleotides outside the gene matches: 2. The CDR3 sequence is CASSLTGGNQPQHF. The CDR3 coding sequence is TGCGCCAGCAGCTTAACAGGGGGTAATCAGCCCCAGCATTTT.

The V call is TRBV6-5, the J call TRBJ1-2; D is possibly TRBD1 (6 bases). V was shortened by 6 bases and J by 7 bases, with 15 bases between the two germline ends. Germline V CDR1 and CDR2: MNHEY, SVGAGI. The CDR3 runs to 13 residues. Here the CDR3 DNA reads TGTGCCAGCAGAGCAGGGGACTCGTTTGGCTACACCTTC. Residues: CASRAGDSFGYTF.

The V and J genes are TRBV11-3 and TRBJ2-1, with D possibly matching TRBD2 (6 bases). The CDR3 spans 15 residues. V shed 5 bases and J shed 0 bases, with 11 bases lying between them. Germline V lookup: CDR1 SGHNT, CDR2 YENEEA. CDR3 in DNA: TGTGCCAGCAGCCTAGGGGACTCCTCCTACAATGAGCAGTTCTTC. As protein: CASSLGDSSYNEQFF.

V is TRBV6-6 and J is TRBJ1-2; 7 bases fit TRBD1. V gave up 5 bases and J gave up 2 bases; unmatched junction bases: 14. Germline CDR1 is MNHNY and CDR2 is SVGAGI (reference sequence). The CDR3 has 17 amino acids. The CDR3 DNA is TGTGCCAGCAGTCTTCAAGCCCGGGACAGTCGCAACTATGGCTACACCTTC. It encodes CASSLQARDSRNYGYTF.

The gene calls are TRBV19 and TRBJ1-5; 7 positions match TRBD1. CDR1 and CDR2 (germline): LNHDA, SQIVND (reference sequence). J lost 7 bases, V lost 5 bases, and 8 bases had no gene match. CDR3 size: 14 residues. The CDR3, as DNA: TGTGCCAGTAGTCTCCGACAGGGCGGGCAGCCCCAGCATTTT. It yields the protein CASSLRQGGQPQHF.

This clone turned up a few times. CDR3 coding DNA: TGTGCCAGCTCACCACCCTCGAAGGGGGCTTTTATGAACACTGAAGCTTTCTTT. This codes for CASSPPSKGAFMNTEAFF. The chain has TRBV18 and TRBJ1-1; 7 nucleotides align to TRBD1. Germline CDR1 is KGHSH and CDR2 is LQKENI. There are 18 residues in the CDR3. Trimming at V came to 0 bases and at J to 0 bases, leaving 10 bases not matched to a gene.

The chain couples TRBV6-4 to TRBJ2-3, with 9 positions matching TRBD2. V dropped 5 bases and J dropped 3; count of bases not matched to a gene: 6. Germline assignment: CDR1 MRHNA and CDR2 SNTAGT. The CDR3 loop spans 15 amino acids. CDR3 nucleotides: TGTGCCAGCAGTTACCTAGCGGGACCTACAGATACGCAGTATTTT. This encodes CASSYLAGPTDTQYF.

The CDR3 coding sequence is TGTGCCAGCAGCTTGAGATTTAAAATGGACTCGCAAGAGACCCAGTACTTC. As protein: CASSLRFKMDSQETQYF. The chain joins TRBV5-4 to TRBJ2-5; TRBD2 is a possible D gene (5 bases). The V gene's germline CDR1 is SGHNT and CDR2 YYREEE (reference sequence). The CDR3 totals 17 residues. Trimming took 1 base from V and 2 from J, leaving 18 bases between them.